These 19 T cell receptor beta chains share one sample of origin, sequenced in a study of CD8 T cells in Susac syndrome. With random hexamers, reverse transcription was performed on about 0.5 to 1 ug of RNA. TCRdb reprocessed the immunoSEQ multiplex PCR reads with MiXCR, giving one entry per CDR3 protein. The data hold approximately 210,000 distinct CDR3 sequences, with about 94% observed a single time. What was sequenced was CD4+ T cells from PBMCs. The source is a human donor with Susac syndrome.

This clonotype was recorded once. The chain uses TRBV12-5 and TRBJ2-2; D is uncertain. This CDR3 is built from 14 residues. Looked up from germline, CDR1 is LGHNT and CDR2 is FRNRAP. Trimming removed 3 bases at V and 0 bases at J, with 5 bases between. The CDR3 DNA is TGTGCTAGTGGTTTTTCCGCGAACACCGGGGAGCTGTTTTTT. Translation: CASGFSANTGELFF.

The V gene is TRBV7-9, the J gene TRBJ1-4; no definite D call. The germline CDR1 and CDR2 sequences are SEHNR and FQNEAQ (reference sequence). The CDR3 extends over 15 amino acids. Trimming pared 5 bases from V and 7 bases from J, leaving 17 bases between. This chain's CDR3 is CASSPLKGMGEKLFF. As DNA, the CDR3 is TGTGCCAGCAGCCCCCTGAAAGGGATGGGTGAAAAACTGTTTTTT.

In DNA form, the CDR3 reads TGTGCCTGGACGACAGGGGTTTTGGACGGGGAGCTGTTTTTT. Protein sequence: CAWTTGVLDGELFF. The chain carries TRBV30 and TRBJ2-2; TRBD1 matches 8 bases. This CDR3 spans 14 amino acids. CDR1 is GTSNPN and CDR2 is SVGIG in the germline V gene (reference sequence). The V gene end was trimmed by 4 bases and the J gene end by 7 bases; junction bases not matched to a gene: 8.

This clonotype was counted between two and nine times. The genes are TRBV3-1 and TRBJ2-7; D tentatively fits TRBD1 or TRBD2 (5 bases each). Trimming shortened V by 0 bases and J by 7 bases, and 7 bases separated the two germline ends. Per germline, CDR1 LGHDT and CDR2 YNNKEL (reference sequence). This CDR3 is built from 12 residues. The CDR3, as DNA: TGTGCCAGCAGCCAAGATGGGGGTGAGCAGTACTTC. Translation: CASSQDGGEQYF.

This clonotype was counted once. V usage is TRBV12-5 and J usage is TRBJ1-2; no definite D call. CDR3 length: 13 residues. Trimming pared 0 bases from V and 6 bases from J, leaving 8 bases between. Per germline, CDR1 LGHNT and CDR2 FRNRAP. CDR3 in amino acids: CASGLVPQHGYTF. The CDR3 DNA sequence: TGTGCTAGTGGTTTGGTACCACAGCATGGCTACACCTTC.

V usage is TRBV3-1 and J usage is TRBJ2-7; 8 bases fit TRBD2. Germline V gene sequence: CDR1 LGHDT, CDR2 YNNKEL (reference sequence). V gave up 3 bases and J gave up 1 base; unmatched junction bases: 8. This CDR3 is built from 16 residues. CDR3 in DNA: TGTGCCAGCAGCCACTTGGCGGGGGGTCCTTCCTACGAGCAGTACTTC. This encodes CASSHLAGGPSYEQYF.

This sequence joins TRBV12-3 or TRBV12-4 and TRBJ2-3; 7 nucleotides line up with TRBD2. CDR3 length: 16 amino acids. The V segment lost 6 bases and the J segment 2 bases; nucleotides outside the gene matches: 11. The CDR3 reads CASSRQAGYFTDTQYF. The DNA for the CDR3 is TGTGCCAGCAGCCGACAAGCGGGGTACTTCACAGATACGCAGTATTTT.

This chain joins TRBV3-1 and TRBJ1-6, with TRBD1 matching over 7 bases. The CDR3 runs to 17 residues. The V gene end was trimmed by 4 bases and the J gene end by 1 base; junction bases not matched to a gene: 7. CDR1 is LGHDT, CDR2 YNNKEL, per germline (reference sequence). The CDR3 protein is CASSPQGGGSYNSPLHF. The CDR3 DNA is TGTGCCAGCAGCCCTCAGGGGGGAGGGTCCTATAATTCACCCCTCCACTTT.

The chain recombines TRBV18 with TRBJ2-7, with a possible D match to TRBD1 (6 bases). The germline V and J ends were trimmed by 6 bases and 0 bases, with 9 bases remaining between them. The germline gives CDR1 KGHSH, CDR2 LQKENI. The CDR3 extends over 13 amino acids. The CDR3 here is CASSRQDSYEQYF. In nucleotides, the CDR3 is TGTGCCAGCTCTCGACAGGACTCCTACGAGCAGTACTTC. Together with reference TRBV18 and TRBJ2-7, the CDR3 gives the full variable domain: NAGVMQNPRHLVRRRGQEARLRCSPMKGHSHVYWYRQLPEEGLKFMVYLQKENIIDESGMPKERFSAEFPKEGPSILRIQQVVRGDSAAYFCASSRQDSYEQYFGPGTRLTVT.

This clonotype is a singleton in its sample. The CDR3 coding sequence is TGCAGTGCTAGAGAGGTCGGGGCTGGAGAAGCTTTCTTT. Translating gives CSAREVGAGEAFF. The chain links TRBV20-1 to TRBJ1-1; perhaps TRBD1 as D (5 bases). The CDR3 has 13 amino acids. V lost 0 bases to trimming and J lost 8 bases, with 13 bases between them. Germline V gives CDR1 DFQATT, CDR2 SNEGSKA (reference sequence).

The CDR3 DNA sequence: TGTGCCTGGTCCCGGGGGGTTAATCAGCCCCAGCATTTT. Protein product: CAWSRGVNQPQHF. V gene TRBV30 combines with J gene TRBJ1-5; a weak D match, TRBD1 (5 bases). CDR1 is GTSNPN and CDR2 is SVGIG in the germline V gene (reference sequence). The germline V and J ends were trimmed by 5 bases and 4 bases, with 12 bases remaining between them. There are 13 residues in the CDR3.

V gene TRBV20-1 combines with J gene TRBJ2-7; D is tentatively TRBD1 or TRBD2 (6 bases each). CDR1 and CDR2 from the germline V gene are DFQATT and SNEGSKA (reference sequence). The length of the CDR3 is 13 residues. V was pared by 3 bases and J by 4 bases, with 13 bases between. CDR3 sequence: CSASFGGGYEQYF. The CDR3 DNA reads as TGCAGTGCTAGTTTCGGGGGCGGGTACGAGCAGTACTTC.

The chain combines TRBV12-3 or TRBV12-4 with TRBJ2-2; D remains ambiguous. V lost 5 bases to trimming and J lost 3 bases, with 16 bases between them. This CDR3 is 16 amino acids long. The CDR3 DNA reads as TGTGCCAGCAGTCACACCCTGGGCCTTCACACCGGGGAGCTGTTTTTT. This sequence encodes CASSHTLGLHTGELFF.

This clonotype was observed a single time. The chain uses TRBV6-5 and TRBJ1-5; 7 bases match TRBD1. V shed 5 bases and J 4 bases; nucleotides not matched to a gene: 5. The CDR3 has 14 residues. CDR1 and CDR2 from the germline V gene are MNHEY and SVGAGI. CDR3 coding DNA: TGTGCCAGCAGTCCCCGGACAGGAAATCAGCCCCAGCATTTT. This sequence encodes CASSPRTGNQPQHF.

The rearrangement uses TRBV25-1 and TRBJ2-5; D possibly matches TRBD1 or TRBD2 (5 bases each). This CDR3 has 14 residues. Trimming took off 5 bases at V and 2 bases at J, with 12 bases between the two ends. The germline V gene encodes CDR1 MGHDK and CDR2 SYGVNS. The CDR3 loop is CASSLTGAQETQYF. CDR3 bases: TGTGCCAGCAGTCTAACCGGGGCACAAGAGACCCAGTACTTC.

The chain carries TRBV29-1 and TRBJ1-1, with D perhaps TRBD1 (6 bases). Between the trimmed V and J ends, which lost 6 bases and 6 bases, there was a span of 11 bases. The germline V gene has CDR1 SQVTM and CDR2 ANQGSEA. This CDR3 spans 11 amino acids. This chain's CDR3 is CSVTPGAEAFF. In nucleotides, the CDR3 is TGCAGCGTCACTCCAGGGGCTGAAGCTTTCTTT.

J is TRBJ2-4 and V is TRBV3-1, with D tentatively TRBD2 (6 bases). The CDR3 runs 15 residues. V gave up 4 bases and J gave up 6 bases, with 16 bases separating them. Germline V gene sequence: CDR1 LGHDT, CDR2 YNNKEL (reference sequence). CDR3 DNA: TGTGCCAGCAGCCCGAGGGGCCCAGCGGGAAACATTCAGTACTTC. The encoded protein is CASSPRGPAGNIQYF.

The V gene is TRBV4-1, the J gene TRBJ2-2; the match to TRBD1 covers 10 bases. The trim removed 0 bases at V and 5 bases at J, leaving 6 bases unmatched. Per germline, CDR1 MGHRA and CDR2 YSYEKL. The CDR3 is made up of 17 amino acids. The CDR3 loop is CASSQEAGQGDTGELFF. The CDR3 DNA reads TGCGCCAGCAGCCAAGAGGCAGGACAGGGGGATACCGGGGAGCTGTTTTTT.

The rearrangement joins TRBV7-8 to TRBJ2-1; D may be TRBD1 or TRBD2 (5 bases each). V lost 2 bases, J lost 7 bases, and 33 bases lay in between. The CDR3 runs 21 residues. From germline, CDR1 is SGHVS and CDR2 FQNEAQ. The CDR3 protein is CASSLPSRVEFGANALNEQFF. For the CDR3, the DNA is TGTGCCAGCAGCTTACCCTCCAGGGTGGAATTCGGGGCTAATGCACTAAATGAGCAGTTCTTC.